This T cell receptor beta chain was documented in a study of siplizumab effects on memory and regulatory T cells. The mixed lymphocyte reaction cells were cocultured at 37°C for under 7 days. Germline V gene lookup returns CDR1 SGHVS and CDR2 FNYEAQ. The CDR3 covers 14 residues. Trimming stripped 5 bases from V and 1 base from J, with 8 bases between. Here immunoSEQ multiplex PCR was the method, and the copy in TCRdb shows in-frame clones only, minus some. The sample holds some 15,000 clones, about 50% seen once. Concerning this clone: The target antigen is unknown.

The receptor comes from a human donor in good health; the cells came from an allogeneic mixed lymphocyte reaction. Sequenced input: CFSE-low (dividing) CD4+ T cells sorted from an allogeneic mixed lymphocyte reaction. The chain has TRBV7-6 and TRBJ2-2; D is perhaps TRBD1 (6 bases). As DNA, the CDR3 is TGTGCCAGCAGCCAGGGACAGAACACCGGGGAGCTGTTTTTT. Amino acid sequence: CASSQGQNTGELFF.